This is a list of T cell receptor beta chains from one sample in a study of cytomegalovirus exposure and HLA in healthy donors. Sequencing was performed with immunoSEQ multiplex PCR; in TCRdb, only in-frame clones are kept and a portion is missing. The table shows tens of thousands of clones, with under 80% occurring only once. Specimen: PBMCs. The receptor set was obtained from a man in his 60s in good health and CMV-seropositive. Both conserved end residues are part of each CDR3. The order of the fields is D gene, clone size, J gene, V gene, CDR3 DNA, CDR3 protein. The D gene is left open where the match is weak. The size field is filled for only some rows; it gives once, few, many or a size class.

NA	NA	TRBJ2-1	TRBV2	TGTGCAACCGGAGCTGGTATCGTTTACAATGAGCAGTTCTTC	CATGAGIVYNEQFF
TRBD1	NA	TRBJ2-1	TRBV6-5	TGTGCCAGCAGTTCTATGCCAGGGGGCCAACACAATGAGCAGTTCTTC	CASSSMPGGQHNEQFF
NA	NA	TRBJ1-1	TRBV29-1	TGCAGCGTCCGCGGCCAGATGAACACTGAAGCTTTCTTT	CSVRGQMNTEAFF
TRBD1	NA	TRBJ1-1	TRBV11-2	TGTGCCAGCAGCTCCGACAGGGGTATTCCTGAAGCTTTCTTT	CASSSDRGIPEAFF
NA	NA	TRBJ2-3	TRBV5-1	TGCGCCAGCAGCTTGGCGGGTACAGATACGCAGTATTTT	CASSLAGTDTQYF
NA	few	TRBJ1-1	TRBV7-2	TGTGCCAGCAGCCCCGAGAGGAACACTGAAGCTTTCTTT	CASSPERNTEAFF
NA	few	TRBJ1-2	TRBV5-6	TGTGCCAGCAGCTTGGAAGGGGGCTATGGCTACACCTTC	CASSLEGGYGYTF
NA	NA	TRBJ1-2	TRBV5-5	TGTGCCAGCAGCTTGAAAGGGGTGGGTGGCTACACCTTC	CASSLKGVGGYTF
NA	few	TRBJ2-3	TRBV27	TGTGCCAGCAGTTTGCAACAACTAGCCTTGAGCACAGATACGCAGTATTTT	CASSLQQLALSTDTQYF
TRBD1	NA	TRBJ2-1	TRBV4-2	TGTGCCAGCAGCCACAGAAGGGACAGGTTCTACAATGAGCAGTTCTTC	CASSHRRDRFYNEQFF
TRBD1	NA	TRBJ1-5	TRBV18	TGTGCCAGCTCACCATCGCAGGGGACAGGGCTCAATCAGCCCCAGCATTTT	CASSPSQGTGLNQPQHF
NA	NA	TRBJ2-1	TRBV9	TGTGCCAGCAGCGTAGGGCATAGCGGCTCCTACAATGAGCAGTTCTTC	CASSVGHSGSYNEQFF
NA	NA	TRBJ2-2	TRBV7-9	TGTGCCAGCAGCCTAGGTGTACGGGGTAACACCGGGGAGCTGTTTTTT	CASSLGVRGNTGELFF
TRBD1	NA	TRBJ2-7	TRBV28	TGTGCCACAAGCTCCAGGGGGCGGGCGACCTACGAGCAGTACTTC	CATSSRGRATYEQYF
TRBD2	NA	TRBJ2-1	TRBV5-4	TGTGCCAGCAGCTCCAGCGGGGGGGATGAGCAGTTCTTC	CASSSSGGDEQFF
TRBD1	NA	TRBJ2-7	TRBV7-9	TGTTCCAGCAGCGCCGGACAGGGGGACTCCTACGAGCAGTACTTC	CSSSAGQGDSYEQYF
NA	few	TRBJ1-1	TRBV7-9	TGTGCCAGCAGCTCCCACCCAATGGTTGGTATGAGTGAAGCTTTCTTT	CASSSHPMVGMSEAFF
NA	NA	TRBJ1-1	TRBV25-1	TGTGCCAGCGCATCCAGGGGCACTGAAGCTTTCTTT	CASASRGTEAFF
TRBD2	NA	TRBJ2-3	TRBV5-4	TGTGCCAGCAGCTTGAGCGGGAGTCTGCCAGATACGCAGTATTTT	CASSLSGSLPDTQYF
NA	NA	TRBJ2-2	TRBV27	TGTGCCAGCAGTGCATCGGGTGGAACGGGAGCATCGGTGGCCGGGGAGCTGTTTTTT	CASSASGGTGASVAGELFF
NA	NA	TRBJ2-1	TRBV5-1	TGCGCCAGCAGCTTGGAGGGAGTAGGATACAATGAGCAGTTCTTC	CASSLEGVGYNEQFF
NA	NA	TRBJ2-2	TRBV18	TGTGCCAGCTCACCCCCTAACACCGGGGAGCTGTTTTTT	CASSPPNTGELFF
TRBD1	NA	TRBJ2-1	TRBV4-2	TGTGCCAGCAGCCATGAACCGACAGGGGGATCCTACAATGAGCAGTTCTTC	CASSHEPTGGSYNEQFF
NA	NA	TRBJ1-2	TRBV7-9	TGTGCCAGCAGCTTTAGTCCGGGATCGGGTTTCTATGGCTACACCTTC	CASSFSPGSGFYGYTF
NA	NA	TRBJ1-2	TRBV19	TGTGCCAGTAGTCCCCGCTGGGGGGTACTCGACTATGGCTACACCTTC	CASSPRWGVLDYGYTF
NA	NA	TRBJ2-4	TRBV5-1	TGCGCCAGCAGCCCCGGAGGTGGTCAGCGGAACATTCAGTACTTC	CASSPGGGQRNIQYF
NA	NA	TRBJ2-7	TRBV6-6	TGTGCCAGCAGTGACACCTACGAGCAGTACTTC	CASSDTYEQYF
NA	few	TRBJ2-1	TRBV27	TGTGCCAGCAGTCCGTATGCAGGGGCTAGGGACAATGAGCAGTTCTTC	CASSPYAGARDNEQFF
NA	once	TRBJ2-7	TRBV7-3	TGTGCCAGCAGCTTACGACTTCCAATGGACGAGCAGTACTTC	CASSLRLPMDEQYF
TRBD1	NA	TRBJ1-1	TRBV27	TGTGCCAGCAGTTTGGACAGGGCGACGAACACTGAAGCTTTCTTT	CASSLDRATNTEAFF
NA	NA	TRBJ2-1	TRBV2	TGTGCCAGCAGGAAGGACTCAAATGAGCAGTTCTTC	CASRKDSNEQFF
NA	NA	TRBJ2-1	TRBV2	TGTGCCAGCAGTGATACGCCTCACCCCGGGGGGCCGGGGGGTGAGCAGTTCTTC	CASSDTPHPGGPGGEQFF
TRBD2	NA	TRBJ2-1	TRBV7-2	TGTGCCAGCAGCCCAGTAGCGGGAGGGGGGTACAATGAGCAGTTCTTC	CASSPVAGGGYNEQFF
NA	few	TRBJ1-5	TRBV6-5	TGTGCCAGCAGCTTAGCTAGCAATCAGCCCCAGCATTTT	CASSLASNQPQHF
TRBD2	NA	TRBJ2-5	TRBV10-2	TGCGCCAGCGCATTCGGGGGGGCCGGTGAGACCCAGTACTTC	CASAFGGAGETQYF
TRBD1	NA	TRBJ2-7	TRBV5-5	TGTGCCAGCAGCTTGAGGTCCTGGGGACAGCAGCCCTACGAGCAGTACTTC	CASSLRSWGQQPYEQYF
TRBD2	NA	TRBJ2-1	TRBV6-5	TGTGCCAGCAGTCGTAGCGGGGACGTTGGGGATGAGCAGTTCTTC	CASSRSGDVGDEQFF
NA	few	TRBJ2-2	TRBV18	TGTGCCAGCTCACCCGCAGCAGGGGCGGCCACCGGGGAGCTGTTTTTT	CASSPAAGAATGELFF
NA	NA	TRBJ2-3	TRBV7-8	TGTGCCAGCAGCTTAGGCGGGGGCGGAAGCACAGATACGCAGTATTTT	CASSLGGGGSTDTQYF
NA	few	TRBJ1-1	TRBV28	TGTGCCAGCAGTTATCAGGACACAGCTTTCTTT	CASSYQDTAFF
NA	NA	TRBJ2-7	TRBV21-1	TGTGCCAGCCGATCCGCCCGACTAGCGGGGGCGACCTACGAGCAGTACTTC	CASRSARLAGATYEQYF
TRBD1	NA	TRBJ2-1	TRBV27	TGTGCCAGCAGGCCCGGGACAGGGGCCTACAATGAGCAGTTCTTC	CASRPGTGAYNEQFF
NA	NA	TRBJ2-5	TRBV5-1	TGCGCCAGCAGCAGCGGACCCCAAGAGACCCAGTACTTC	CASSSGPQETQYF
TRBD2	few	TRBJ2-1	TRBV6-5	TGTGCCAGCAGAAGAACCGGGACTAGCGGAAGAGGGCAGTTCTTC	CASRRTGTSGRGQFF
NA	NA	TRBJ2-1	TRBV23-1	TGCGCCAGCAGTCAATCTTCTGACCTAAATCCGAGTCCAGGCTCCTACAATGAGCAGTTCTTC	CASSQSSDLNPSPGSYNEQFF
NA	NA	TRBJ1-5	TRBV6-1	TGTGCCAGCATATCAGGGAGGATGAGTTATCAGCCCCAGCATTTT	CASISGRMSYQPQHF
TRBD1	NA	TRBJ2-7	TRBV7-2	TGTGCCAGCAGCTTAACCGGGACAGGGGCCTACGAGCAGTACTTC	CASSLTGTGAYEQYF
TRBD2	NA	TRBJ2-7	TRBV2	TGTGCCAGCAGTTATCCGACTAGCGGGAGTTCCTACGAGCAGTACTTC	CASSYPTSGSSYEQYF
TRBD2	NA	TRBJ2-1	TRBV10-2	TGCGCCAGCTCTAGCGGGAGGGCGGGCAATGAGCAGTTCTTC	CASSSGRAGNEQFF
TRBD2	NA	TRBJ2-5	TRBV5-1	TGCGCCAGCAGCTTGGCTGTGGGACTAGCGGGAGCGGGAGAGACCCAGTACTTC	CASSLAVGLAGAGETQYF
NA	NA	TRBJ2-7	TRBV9	TGTGCCAGCAGCGCGCGGGGAGGTTCCCAGGGTGGCGAGCAGTACTTC	CASSARGGSQGGEQYF
NA	NA	TRBJ1-2	TRBV7-2	TGTGCCAGCAGCCCGCAGGAAGGCTACACCTTC	CASSPQEGYTF
NA	NA	TRBJ1-5	TRBV7-2	TGTGCCAGCAGCTTAGCTCCGGGACAAAATCAGCCCCAGCATTTT	CASSLAPGQNQPQHF
TRBD1	NA	TRBJ1-2	TRBV9	TGTGCCAGCAGCGGACAGGGGGCTATCGGCTACACCTTC	CASSGQGAIGYTF
TRBD1	NA	TRBJ1-2	TRBV27	TGTGCCAGCAGTTTATCCACAGGGGTGAATAACTATGGCTACACCTTC	CASSLSTGVNNYGYTF
NA	NA	TRBJ2-3	TRBV7-3	TGTGCCAGCAGCTTAAGCGTAGCGGGCACAGATACGCAGTATTTT	CASSLSVAGTDTQYF
TRBD2	NA	TRBJ2-7	TRBV7-2	TGTGCCAGCAGCGGCGGGACTAGCGGGAGAATCGAGCAGTACTTC	CASSGGTSGRIEQYF